The clone carrying this T cell receptor beta chain was detected only a few times. The antigen remains unidentified. Arm-PCR of CDR3 regions with iRepertoire HTBI primers generated TCR beta libraries. Each CDR3 protein gets one entry after TCRdb re-called the multiplex PCR reads with MiXCR. The sample has roughly 610,000 distinct CDR3 sequences, roughly 15% seen once. Time point noted: newly diagnosed GD, antithyroid drugs for less than 3 months. Scientists built the TCR library using RNA that was extracted from PBMCs. CDR1 is SEHNR, CDR2 FQNEAQ, per germline (reference sequence). This CDR3 contains 14 residues. J gave up 6 bases and V 3 bases, and 5 bases lay outside the gene matches. This entry is derived from a study of regulatory T cells in long-lasting Graves disease. Across the study: Graves' patients (newly diagnosed) had been on antithyroid drugs under 3 months.

Findings of the study overall: Persistent patients had more shared public clonotypes (about 2,700) than new patients (just over 950).

The same data also contributed to another study, on T cells in Graves' hyperthyroidism and ophthalmopathy. As that report states: Patients having uncontrolled infection, another autoimmune disease, pregnancy or lactation were not included.

This TCR came from a woman between 25 and 40 years old with Graves disease. The sequences come from peripheral blood mononuclear cells (PBMCs), collected at new diagnosis, from a patient treated with antithyroid drugs. The chain couples TRBV7-9 to TRBJ2-7; 10 bases fit TRBD1. In nucleotides, the CDR3 is TGTGCCAGCAGCTTGCCGGGACAGGGGCTCGAGCAGTACTTC. It yields the protein CASSLPGQGLEQYF.